This TCR beta chain was found in a study of graft-versus-host responses after intestinal transplantation. TCRdb's copy holds only in-frame clones and misses some; the assay was immunoSEQ multiplex PCR. The repertoire includes 130,000 to 150,000 clones, about nine tenths of them detected once, and 0.19% sits in the top ten. On this clone itself: Its antigen is as yet unknown.

Germline CDR1 reads LNHDA; CDR2 reads SQIVND (reference sequence). Trimming took 5 bases from V and 0 from J, leaving 13 bases between them. There are 15 residues in the CDR3. V is TRBV19 and J is TRBJ2-5; D uncertain. The starting material was unstimulated CD4+ T cells sorted from spleen or lymph node cells, obtained before intestinal transplant. The TCR originated in a human donor who received an intestinal transplant. The CDR3 is CASSSRRLNQETQYF. The CDR3, as DNA: TGTGCCAGTAGTTCGAGGCGCCTAAACCAAGAGACCCAGTACTTC.